This entry concerns a single T cell receptor beta chain. Which antigen it targets is not known. The sample holds no much larger clone one base away, and base qualities are not on file. Peripheral blood CD8+ and CD4+ T cells from healthy donors, Susac syndrome patients and multiple sclerosis patients were profiled using high-throughput TCR beta sequencing. Recently defined diagnostic criteria for definite or probable disease were met by the Susac syndrome patients. Bulk CD8+ and CD4+ T cells were purified by magnetic negative isolation, whereas CD8+ TEMRA cells were enriched by FACS. Blood was drawn into EDTA tubes, processed within 24 hours, and PBMCs were isolated by density gradient centrifugation. PBMCs intended for TCR sequencing were cryopreserved in liquid nitrogen and thawed later in a water bath at 37 degrees C. The sorted or isolated CD4+, CD8+ and CD8+ TEMRA cells had a purity of 90% or higher.

RNA was extracted using the RNeasy kit, and 0.5 to 1 microgram was reverse transcribed with random hexamers. The immunoSEQ multiplex PCR assay, covering 54 Vbeta and 13 Jbeta segments, was used to amplify TCR beta CDR3 regions. PCR amplification bias was corrected by using a synthetic template baseline for primer optimization and computational correction. The authors processed their data as follows. Reads were annotated to V, D and J genes per IMGT and analyzed with immunoSEQ Analyzer, keeping only productive sequences. To calculate clonality, Shannon entropy was normalized by log2 of the number of productive unique sequences and then subtracted from one. Public and private clones were assessed among the 100 most prevalent clones of each patient and control. Susac-specific clones were defined as absent from healthy and MS cohorts, 850 to 1,300 published viral clones and other ImmuneACCESS disease sequences. TCRdb trimmed the raw reads at Q25, called clones with MiXCR and kept productive beta chains. Each CDR3 protein appears once, grouped with its most common genes and DNA. Here the V and J calls rest on TCRdb's processing, not on the authors' analysis. This sample has about 75,000 distinct CDR3 sequences in its table, and approximately 94% of those were observed once. The ten largest clones take up approximately 0.49% of the sample.

Looking up the germline V gene yields CDR1 SGDLS and CDR2 YYNGEE. The trim is 8 bases for V and 4 bases for J, with a gap of 15 bases between the germline ends. The CDR3 covers 13 residues, taking in both the cysteine and the phenylalanine. Only CDR3 DNA remains: 39 bases, in frame from the first base. This specimen comes from a study of CD8 T cells in Susac syndrome (dated by TCRdb to the late 2010s). As for the study more broadly: Among the Susac syndrome patients who were sequenced, clinically active disease was present in roughly six and clinical remission was observed in under ten. At the time of blood withdrawal, Susac syndrome patients were either therapy-naive, taking corticosteroids (with some also receiving IVIg), or on IVIg alone. Whether CD8+ T cell activation and differentiation in Susac syndrome was antigen driven was tested using repertoire sequencing. The study compared CD8+ T cell repertoire clonality among about a dozen healthy donors, approximately 14 Susac syndrome patients and 15 or so multiple sclerosis patients. On the study overall, not on this receptor specifically: The number of individuals in the TCR sequencing and HLA analysis was recognized as being relatively small. In the total CD8+ and CD8+ TEMRA repertoires, 15 to 20 and five Susac-specific public clones, respectively, were identified. Clonal expansion was observed in Susac syndrome CD8+ repertoires, with the highest expansion in CD8+ TEMRA cells and greater expansion in clinically active than in remitting patients.

The material sequenced was CD8+ T cells from PBMCs. This TCR was recovered from a human donor with Susac syndrome. This receptor chain uses TRBV9 and TRBJ1-2; the D gene is perhaps TRBD1, on 5 matching bases. The CDR3 loop reads CASGDLYLYGYTF. The DNA reads TGTGCCAGTGGGGACCTTTATCTCTATGGCTACACCTTC.